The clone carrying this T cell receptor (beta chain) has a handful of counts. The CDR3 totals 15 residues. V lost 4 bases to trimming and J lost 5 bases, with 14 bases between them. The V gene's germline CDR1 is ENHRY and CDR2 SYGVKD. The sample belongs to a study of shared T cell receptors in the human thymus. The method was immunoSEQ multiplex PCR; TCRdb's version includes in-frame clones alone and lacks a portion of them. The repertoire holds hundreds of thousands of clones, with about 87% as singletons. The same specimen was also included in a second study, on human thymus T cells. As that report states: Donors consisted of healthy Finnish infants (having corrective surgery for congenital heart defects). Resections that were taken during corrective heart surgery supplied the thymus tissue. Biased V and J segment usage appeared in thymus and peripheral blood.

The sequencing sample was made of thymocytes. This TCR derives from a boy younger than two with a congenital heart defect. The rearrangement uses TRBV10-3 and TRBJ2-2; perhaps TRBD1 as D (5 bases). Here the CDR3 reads CAISADPSGTGELFF. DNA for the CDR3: TGTGCCATCAGTGCCGATCCATCAGGGACCGGGGAGCTGTTTTTT.